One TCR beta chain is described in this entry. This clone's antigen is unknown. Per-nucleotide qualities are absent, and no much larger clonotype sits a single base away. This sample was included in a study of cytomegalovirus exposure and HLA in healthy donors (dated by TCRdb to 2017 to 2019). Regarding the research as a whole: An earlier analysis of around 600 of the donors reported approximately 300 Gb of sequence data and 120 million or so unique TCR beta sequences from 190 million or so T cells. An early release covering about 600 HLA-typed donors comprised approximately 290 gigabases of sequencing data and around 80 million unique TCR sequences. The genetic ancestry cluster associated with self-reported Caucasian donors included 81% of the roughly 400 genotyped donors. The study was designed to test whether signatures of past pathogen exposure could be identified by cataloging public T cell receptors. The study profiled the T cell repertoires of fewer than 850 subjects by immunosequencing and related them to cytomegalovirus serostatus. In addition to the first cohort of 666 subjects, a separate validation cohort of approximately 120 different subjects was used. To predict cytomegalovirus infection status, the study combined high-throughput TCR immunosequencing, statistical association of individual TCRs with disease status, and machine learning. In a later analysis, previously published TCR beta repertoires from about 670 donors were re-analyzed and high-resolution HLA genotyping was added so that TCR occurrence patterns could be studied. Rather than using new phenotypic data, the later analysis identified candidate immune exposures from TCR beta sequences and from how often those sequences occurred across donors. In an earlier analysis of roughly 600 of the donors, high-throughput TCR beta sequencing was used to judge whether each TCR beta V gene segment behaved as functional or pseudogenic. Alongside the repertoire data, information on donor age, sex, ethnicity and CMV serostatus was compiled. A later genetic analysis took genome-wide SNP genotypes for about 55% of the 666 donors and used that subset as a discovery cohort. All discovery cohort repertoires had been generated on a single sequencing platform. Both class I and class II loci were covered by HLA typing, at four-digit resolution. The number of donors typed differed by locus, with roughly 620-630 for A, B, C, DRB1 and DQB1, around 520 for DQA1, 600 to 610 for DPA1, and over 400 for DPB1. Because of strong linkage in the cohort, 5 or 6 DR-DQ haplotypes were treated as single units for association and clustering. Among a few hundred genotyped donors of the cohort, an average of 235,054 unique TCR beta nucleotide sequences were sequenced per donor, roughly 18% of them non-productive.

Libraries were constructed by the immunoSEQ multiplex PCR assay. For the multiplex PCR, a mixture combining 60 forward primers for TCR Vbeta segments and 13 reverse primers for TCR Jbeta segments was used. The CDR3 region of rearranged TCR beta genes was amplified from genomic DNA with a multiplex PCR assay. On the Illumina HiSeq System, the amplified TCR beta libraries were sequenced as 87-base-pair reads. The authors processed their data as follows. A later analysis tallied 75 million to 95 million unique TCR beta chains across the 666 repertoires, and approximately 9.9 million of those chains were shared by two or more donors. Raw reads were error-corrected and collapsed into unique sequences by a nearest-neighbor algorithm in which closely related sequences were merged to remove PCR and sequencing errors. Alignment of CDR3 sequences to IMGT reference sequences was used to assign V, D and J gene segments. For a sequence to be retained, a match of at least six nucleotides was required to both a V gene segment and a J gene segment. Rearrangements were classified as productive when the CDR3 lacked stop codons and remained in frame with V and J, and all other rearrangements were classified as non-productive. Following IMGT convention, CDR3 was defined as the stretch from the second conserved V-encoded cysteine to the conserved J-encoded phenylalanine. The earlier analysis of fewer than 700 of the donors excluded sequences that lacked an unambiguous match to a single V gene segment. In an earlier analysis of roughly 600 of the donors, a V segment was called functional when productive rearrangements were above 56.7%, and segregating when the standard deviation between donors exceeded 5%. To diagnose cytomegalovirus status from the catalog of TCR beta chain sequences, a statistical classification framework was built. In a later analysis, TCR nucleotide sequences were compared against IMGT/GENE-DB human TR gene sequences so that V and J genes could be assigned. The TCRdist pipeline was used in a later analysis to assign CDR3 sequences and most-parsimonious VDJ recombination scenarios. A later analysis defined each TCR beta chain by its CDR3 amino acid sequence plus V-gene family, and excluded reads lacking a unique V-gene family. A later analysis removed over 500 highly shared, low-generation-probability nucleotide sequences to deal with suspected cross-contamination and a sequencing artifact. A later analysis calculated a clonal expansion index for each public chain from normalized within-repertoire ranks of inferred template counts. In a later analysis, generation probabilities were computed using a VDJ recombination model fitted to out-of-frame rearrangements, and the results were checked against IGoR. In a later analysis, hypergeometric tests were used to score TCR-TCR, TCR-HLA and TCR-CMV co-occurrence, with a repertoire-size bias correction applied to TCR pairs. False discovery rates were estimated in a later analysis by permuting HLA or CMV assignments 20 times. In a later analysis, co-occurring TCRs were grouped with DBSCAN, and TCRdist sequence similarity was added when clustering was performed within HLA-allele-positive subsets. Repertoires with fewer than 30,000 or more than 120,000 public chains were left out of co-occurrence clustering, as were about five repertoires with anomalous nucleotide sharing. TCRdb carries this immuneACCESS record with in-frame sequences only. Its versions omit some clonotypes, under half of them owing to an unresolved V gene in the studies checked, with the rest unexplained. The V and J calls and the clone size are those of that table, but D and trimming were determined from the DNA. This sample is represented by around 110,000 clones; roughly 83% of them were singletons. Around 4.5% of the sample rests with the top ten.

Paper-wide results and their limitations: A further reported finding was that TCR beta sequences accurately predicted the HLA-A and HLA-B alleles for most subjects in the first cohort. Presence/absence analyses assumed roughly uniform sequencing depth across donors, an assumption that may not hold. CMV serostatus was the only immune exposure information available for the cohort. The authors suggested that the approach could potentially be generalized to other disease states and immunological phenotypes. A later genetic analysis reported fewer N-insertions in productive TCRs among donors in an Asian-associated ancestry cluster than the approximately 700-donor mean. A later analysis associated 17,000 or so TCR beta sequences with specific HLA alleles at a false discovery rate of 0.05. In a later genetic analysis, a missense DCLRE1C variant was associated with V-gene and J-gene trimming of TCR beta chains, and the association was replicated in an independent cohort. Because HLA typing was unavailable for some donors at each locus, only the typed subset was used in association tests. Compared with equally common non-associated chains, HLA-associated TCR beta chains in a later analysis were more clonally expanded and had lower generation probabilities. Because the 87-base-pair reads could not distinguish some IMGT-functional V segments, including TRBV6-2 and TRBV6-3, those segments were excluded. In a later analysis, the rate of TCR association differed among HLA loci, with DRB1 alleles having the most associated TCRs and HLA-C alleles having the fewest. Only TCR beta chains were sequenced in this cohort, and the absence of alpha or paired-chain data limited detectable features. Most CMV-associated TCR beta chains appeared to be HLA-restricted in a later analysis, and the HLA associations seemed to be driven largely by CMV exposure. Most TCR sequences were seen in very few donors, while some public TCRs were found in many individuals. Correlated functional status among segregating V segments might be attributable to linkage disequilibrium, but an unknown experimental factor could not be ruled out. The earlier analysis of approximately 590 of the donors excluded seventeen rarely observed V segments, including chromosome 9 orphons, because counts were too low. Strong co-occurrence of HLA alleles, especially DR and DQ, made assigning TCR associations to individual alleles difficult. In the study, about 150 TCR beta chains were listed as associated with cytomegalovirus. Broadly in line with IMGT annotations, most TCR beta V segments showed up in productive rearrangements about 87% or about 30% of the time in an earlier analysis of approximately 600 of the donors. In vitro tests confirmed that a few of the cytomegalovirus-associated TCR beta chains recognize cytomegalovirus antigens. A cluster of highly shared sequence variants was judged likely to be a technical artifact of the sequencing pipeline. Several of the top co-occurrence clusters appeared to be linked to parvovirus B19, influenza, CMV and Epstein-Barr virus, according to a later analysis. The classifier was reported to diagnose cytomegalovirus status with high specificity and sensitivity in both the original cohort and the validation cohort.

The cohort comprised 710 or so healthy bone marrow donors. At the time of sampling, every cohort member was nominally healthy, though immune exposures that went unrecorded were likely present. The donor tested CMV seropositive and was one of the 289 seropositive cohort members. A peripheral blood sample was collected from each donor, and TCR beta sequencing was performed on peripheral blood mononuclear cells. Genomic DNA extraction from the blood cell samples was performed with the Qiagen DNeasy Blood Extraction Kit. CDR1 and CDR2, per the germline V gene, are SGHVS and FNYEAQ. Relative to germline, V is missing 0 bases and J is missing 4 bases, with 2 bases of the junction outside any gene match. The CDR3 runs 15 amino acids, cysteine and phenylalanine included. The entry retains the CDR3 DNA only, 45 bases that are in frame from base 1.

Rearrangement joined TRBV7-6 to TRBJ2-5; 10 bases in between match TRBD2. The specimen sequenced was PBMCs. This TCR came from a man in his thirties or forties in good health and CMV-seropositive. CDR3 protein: CASSLARLAGETQYF. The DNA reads TGTGCCAGCAGCTTAGCGCGACTAGCGGGAGAGACCCAGTACTTC.